The 26 T cell receptor beta chains in this list originate from one sample, sequenced in a study of blood T cell repertoires in COVID-19. Sequencing was performed with immunoSEQ multiplex PCR; in TCRdb, only in-frame clones are kept and a portion is missing. The sample consists of approximately 220,000 clones, around nine tenths of them appearing once. The sequencing sample was made of PBMCs or T cells enriched from blood (not recorded which). All receptors derive from a woman aged 25 to 39 who had been exposed to COVID-19.

The chain is built from TRBV10-3 and TRBJ1-6; 10 nucleotides align to TRBD1. The germline V gene has CDR1 ENHRY and CDR2 SYGVKD. The V and J ends lost 3 bases and 4 bases, in that order; junction bases with no gene match: 3. The CDR3 consists of 16 residues. The CDR3 DNA sequence: TGTGCCATCAGTGACCCGGGACAGGGGTATAATTCACCCCTCCACTTT. The encoded protein is CAISDPGQGYNSPLHF.

This clone was detected once. The rearrangement links TRBV6-5 to TRBJ1-5; no firm D call. The germline V gene has CDR1 MNHEY and CDR2 SVGAGI. The CDR3 covers 14 residues. V lost 6 bases and J lost 7, with 16 bases in between. The CDR3 spells CASSLRGSWQPQHF. CDR3 nucleotide sequence: TGTGCCAGCAGCCTCCGGGGATCTTGGCAGCCCCAGCATTTT.

CDR3 bases: TGTGCCAGTAGCCTCACCTCCCTAGCTAACTATGGCTACACCTTC. Its translation is CASSLTSLANYGYTF. This chain uses TRBV19 with TRBJ1-2; D gene unclear. The CDR3 is 15 residues long. The ends were cut back, 6 bases at V and 0 bases at J, with 14 bases in the middle. Germline loops: CDR1 LNHDA, CDR2 SQIVND (reference sequence).

The J gene is TRBJ2-1, the V gene TRBV3-1 (or the pseudogene TRBV3-2), with 10 bases matching TRBD2. The CDR3 is 16 amino acids. Germline-derived CDR1 and CDR2 are LGHDT and YNNKEL (reference sequence). Trimming took 0 bases from V and 8 from J; bases not matched to a gene: 7. The CDR3 spells CASSQDLPSGGHEQFF. DNA of the CDR3: TGTGCCAGCAGCCAAGATCTGCCTAGCGGGGGCCATGAGCAGTTCTTC.

V and J are TRBV10-3 and TRBJ1-3, with D tentatively TRBD1 (5 bases). CDR1 and CDR2 from the germline V gene are ENHRY and SYGVKD. The CDR3 extends over 14 amino acids. V was shortened by 4 bases and J by 2 bases, with 9 bases between the two germline ends. CDR3 sequence: CAISGEGAGNTIYF. For the CDR3, the DNA is TGTGCCATCAGTGGAGAAGGGGCTGGAAACACCATATATTTT.

The chain recombines TRBV2 with TRBJ2-7; no clear D. The V gene lost 5 bases and the J gene lost 2 bases, with 19 bases spanning the gap. Per germline, CDR1 SNHLY and CDR2 FYNNEI. The CDR3 extends over 16 amino acids. CDR3 loop: CASSPQAGQVTYEQYF. CDR3 bases: TGTGCCAGCAGTCCACAAGCCGGTCAGGTTACCTACGAGCAGTACTTC.

The chain recombines TRBV13 with TRBJ1-1; 8 bases agree with TRBD1. This CDR3 comprises 12 residues. V gave up 8 bases and J gave up 4 bases; unmatched junction bases: 3. Germline CDR1 is PRHDT and CDR2 is FYEKMQ (reference sequence). CDR3 amino acids: CASATGATEAFF. CDR3 DNA sequence: TGTGCCAGCGCGACAGGGGCCACTGAAGCTTTCTTT.

V and J are TRBV2 and TRBJ2-7, with TRBD1 matching 8 bases. With V trimmed by 1 base and J by 0 bases, 5 bases remained unmatched. Germline CDR1 SNHLY, CDR2 FYNNEI. The CDR3 contains 16 residues. The CDR3 sequence is CASSEGDRLNSYEQYF. CDR3 nucleotides: TGTGCCAGCAGTGAAGGGGACAGGCTGAACTCCTACGAGCAGTACTTC. Together with reference TRBV2 and TRBJ2-7, the CDR3 gives the full variable domain: EPEVTQTPSHQVTQMGQEVILRCVPISNHLYFYWYRQILGQKVEFLVSFYNNEISEKSEIFDDQFSVERPDGSNFTLKIRSTKLEDSAMYFCASSEGDRLNSYEQYFGPGTRLTVT.

This rearrangement joins TRBV29-1 to TRBJ1-2, with 7 bases matching TRBD1. Germline assignment: CDR1 SQVTM and CDR2 ANQGSEA. This CDR3 has 14 amino acids. Losses at the gene ends were 7 bases for V and 3 bases for J; bases not matched to a gene: 11. The CDR3 sequence is CSAHLGGQHYGYTF. CDR3 bases: TGCAGCGCTCACCTGGGGGGACAGCACTATGGCTACACCTTC.

The genes are TRBV7-6 and TRBJ2-3; 10 positions agree with TRBD1. The ends lost 3 bases at V and 4 bases at J; junction bases unmatched: 4. Germline V gene lookup returns CDR1 SGHVS and CDR2 FNYEAQ. The CDR3 loop spans 15 amino acids. As DNA, the CDR3 is TGTGCCAGCAGCTTGCGACAGGGGGCTGCAGATACGCAGTATTTT. It yields the protein CASSLRQGAADTQYF.

The gene calls are TRBV9 and TRBJ1-2; 9 bases align to TRBD1. CDR3 length equals 15 residues. Germline trimming cut 0 bases from V and 6 bases from J; bases unmatched to any gene: 6. CDR1 and CDR2 from the germline V gene are SGDLS and YYNGEE. The CDR3 coding sequence is TGTGCCAGCAGCGTAGAGTTGGGACAGGGTGATGGCTACACCTTC. It codes for CASSVELGQGDGYTF.

V is TRBV27 and J is TRBJ1-1; 7 bases line up with TRBD1. V lost 5 bases, J lost 1 base, and 7 bases stayed unmatched. Looked up from germline, CDR1 is MNHEY and CDR2 is SMNVEV (reference sequence). The length of the CDR3 is 15 residues. CDR3 protein: CASSPYRDRNTEAFF. DNA of the CDR3: TGTGCCAGCAGTCCATACCGGGACAGGAACACTGAAGCTTTCTTT.

This clone was recorded a few times. The chain links TRBV19 to TRBJ1-4; D is possibly TRBD1 (5 bases). CDR3 length: 16 amino acids. Germline V gives CDR1 LNHDA, CDR2 SQIVND (reference sequence). V dropped 3 bases and J dropped 3 bases, with 14 bases sitting between them. CDR3 residues: CASSILRPGSNEKLFF. CDR3 in DNA: TGTGCCAGTAGTATTCTAAGGCCAGGGTCTAATGAAAAACTGTTTTTT.

This clone was seen only a few times. V and J are TRBV10-3 and TRBJ2-7; TRBD1 matches 10 bases. With V trimmed by 6 bases and J by 0 bases, 2 bases remained unmatched. Germline lookup yields CDR1 ENHRY and CDR2 SYGVKD. The CDR3 extends over 14 amino acids. CDR3: CAIRGQGNSYEQYF. CDR3 DNA: TGTGCCATCAGGGGACAGGGGAACTCCTACGAGCAGTACTTC.

Only a few counts were recorded for this clone. The genes are TRBV6-1 and TRBJ2-3; 9 nucleotides agree with TRBD2. V was pared by 3 bases and J by 4 bases, with 5 bases of the junction left unmatched. The CDR3 has 15 residues. Looked up from germline, CDR1 is MNHNS and CDR2 is SASEGT. CDR3 nucleotide sequence: TGTGCCAGCAGTGAGAGGGCGGGGGGGGCAGATACGCAGTATTTT. Protein product: CASSERAGGADTQYF.

The chain has TRBV7-9 and TRBJ2-7; 9 bases are shared with TRBD1. V lost 5 bases to trimming and J lost 9 bases; unmatched junction nucleotides: 8. Germline CDR1 SEHNR, CDR2 FQNEAQ (reference sequence). This CDR3 has 13 amino acids. The CDR3 nucleotides read TGTGCCAGCAGCCAGGGACAGGGAATCGGGCAGTACTTC. Translated, it gives CASSQGQGIGQYF.

The CDR3 region has the DNA TGTGCCAGCAGCCAAGCTACAGGACAGGGGGCGGGACAGCCCCAGCATTTT. The encoded protein is CASSQATGQGAGQPQHF. This chain uses TRBV4-2 with TRBJ1-5; 11 bases are shared with TRBD1. CDR3 length: 17 amino acids. The germline CDR1 and CDR2 sequences are LGHNA and YNFKEQ. The J segment lost 7 bases and the V segment lost 1 base, leaving 9 bases of the junction unmatched.

The chain carries TRBV4-1 and TRBJ2-7; perhaps TRBD2 as D (6 bases). The V end lost 0 bases, the J end lost 6 bases, and 21 bases lay between the germline ends. The CDR3 extends over 17 amino acids. CDR1 and CDR2 (germline): MGHRA, YSYEKL. The CDR3 bases are TGCGCCAGCAGCCAAGATTTTGGGGGAGGAACTAGGAGCGAGCAGTACTTC. Protein: CASSQDFGGGTRSEQYF.

This chain connects TRBV6-5 to TRBJ1-3, with a possible D match to TRBD1 (6 bases). The CDR3 length is 12 residues. Germline V CDR1 and CDR2: MNHEY, SVGAGI. Trimming took off 6 bases at V and 3 bases at J, with 6 bases between the two ends. CDR3 region: CASRDSGNTIYF. Written as DNA, the CDR3 is TGTGCCAGCAGGGACAGTGGAAACACCATATATTTT.

The genes are TRBV6-5 and TRBJ2-4; D is perhaps TRBD2 (6 bases). Germline V gene lookup returns CDR1 MNHEY and CDR2 SVGAGI. The V end was cut by 2 bases, the J end by 0 bases, with 8 bases between. CDR3 length: 15 residues. The CDR3 nucleotides read TGTGCCAGCAGTTACCGGGAGCTAGCCAAAAACATTCAGTACTTC. This gives the protein CASSYRELAKNIQYF.

This chain joins TRBV18 and TRBJ2-3; the D gene is possibly TRBD1 (5 bases). Germline CDR1 KGHSH, CDR2 LQKENI. CDR3 length equals 14 residues. V lost 4 bases and J lost 4, with 12 bases in between. The CDR3 reads CASSLHRKPDTQYF. The DNA for the CDR3 is TGTGCCAGCTCACTGCACAGGAAACCAGATACGCAGTATTTT.

V and J are TRBV18 and TRBJ1-5, with a tentative D call TRBD1 (6 bases). The germline V gene has CDR1 KGHSH and CDR2 LQKENI. There are 16 residues in the CDR3. The germline V and J ends were trimmed by 0 bases and 7 bases, with 16 bases remaining between them. CDR3 in DNA: TGTGCCAGCTCACCACCGGGGACCACAGGGTTGCAGCCCCAGCATTTT. This codes for CASSPPGTTGLQPQHF.

The chain recombines TRBV2 with TRBJ1-5; 10 nucleotides line up with TRBD1. The CDR3 totals 15 residues. J lost 3 bases, V lost 7 bases, and 6 bases had no gene match. Germline assignment: CDR1 SNHLY and CDR2 FYNNEI. This CDR3 is CASKDDRGLNQPQHF. The CDR3 DNA follows: TGTGCCAGCAAAGACGACAGGGGGCTCAATCAGCCCCAGCATTTT.

The CDR3 protein is CASSLQPRDRGTEKLFF. As DNA, the CDR3 is TGTGCCAGCAGCTTACAGCCTCGGGACAGGGGCACTGAAAAACTGTTTTTT. The V call is TRBV11-3, the J call TRBJ1-4; 10 bases are shared with TRBD1. This CDR3 has 17 residues. Trimming at V came to 2 bases and at J to 7 bases, leaving 10 bases not matched to a gene. CDR1 SGHNT and CDR2 YENEEA come from the germline V gene.

This chain links TRBV18 with TRBJ1-1; TRBD1 matches at 7 bases. Trimming took 6 bases from V and 0 from J; bases not matched to a gene: 1. This CDR3 has 13 residues. CDR1 and CDR2 (germline): KGHSH, LQKENI. The CDR3 DNA follows: TGTGCCAGCTCGGGACAGATGAACACTGAAGCTTTCTTT. Its translation is CASSGQMNTEAFF.

The chain employs TRBV29-1 and TRBJ2-7, with 7 bases that match TRBD1. Germline CDR1 reads SQVTM; CDR2 reads ANQGSEA. J lost 3 bases, V lost 6 bases, and 8 bases had no gene match. The CDR3 is made up of 13 amino acids. This chain's CDR3 is CSVTGTEFYEQYF. In nucleotides, the CDR3 is TGCAGCGTGACCGGGACAGAGTTCTACGAGCAGTACTTC.